The clone carrying this T cell receptor beta chain was recorded a few times. Its cognate antigen is unknown. The sample belongs to a study of T-cell reconstitution after alpha-beta-depleted transplantation in children. Regarding the study as a whole: Reportedly, only several hundred clones from non-depleted graft cells drove alpha-beta T-cell counts at about two months. After transplant, high TCRbeta diversity at day 60 in some patients arose from surviving recipient T cells and thymic progenitors. Newly produced T cells mostly provided counts and TCRbeta diversity after one year, as hyperexpanded clones declined.

Germline CDR1 reads MNHEY; CDR2 reads SVGAGI. V trimming: 2 bases; J trimming: 5 bases; junction bases outside the gene matches: 8. This CDR3 contains 16 residues. Preparation of the TCRbeta library involved a method that used unique molecular identifiers. From the PCR reads, TCRdb called clonotypes with MiXCR, one entry per CDR3 protein. The sample yields 500,000 to 650,000 distinct CDR3 sequences, 10% to 15% seen once. This chain connects TRBV6-5 to TRBJ2-5; 10 bases line up with TRBD1. The sample in question was PBMCs, mostly from graft donor cells, obtained 360 days after TCRalphabeta/CD19-depleted stem cell transplant. The clonotype originates from a male patient under 18 who had a stem cell transplant for acute myeloid leukemia, so the T cells may come from the graft donor. The CDR3 nucleotides read TGTGCCAGCAGTTACGCGATCCCGGGACAGGGGGAGACCCAGTACTTC. Translation gives CASSYAIPGQGETQYF.